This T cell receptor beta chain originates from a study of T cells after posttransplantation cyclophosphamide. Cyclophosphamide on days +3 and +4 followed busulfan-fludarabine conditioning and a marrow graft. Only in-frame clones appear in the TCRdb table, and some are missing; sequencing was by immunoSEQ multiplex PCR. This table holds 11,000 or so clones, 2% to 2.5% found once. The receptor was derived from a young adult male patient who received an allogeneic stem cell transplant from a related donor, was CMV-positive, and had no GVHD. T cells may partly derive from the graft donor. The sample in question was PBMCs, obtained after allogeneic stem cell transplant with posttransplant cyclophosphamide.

The CDR3 spells CASSLDGHYEQYF. The CDR3 region has the DNA TGTGCCAGCAGCCTAGACGGACATTACGAGCAGTACTTC. V usage is TRBV5-4 and J usage is TRBJ2-7, with D possibly TRBD1 on 5 matching bases. This CDR3 is 13 amino acids long. Per the germline V gene, CDR1 is SGHNT and CDR2 is YYREEE (reference sequence). The V end was cut by 4 bases, the J end by 4 bases, with 12 bases between. Full variable domain (outside the CDR3, taken from reference TRBV5-4 and TRBJ2-7): ETGVTQSPTHLIKTRGQQVTLRCSSQSGHNTVSWYQQALGQGPQFIFQYYREEENGRGNFPPRFSGLQFPNYSSELNVNALELDDSALYLCASSLDGHYEQYFGPGTRLTVT.